The rows below give T cell receptor beta chains drawn from one sample of a study of blood T cell repertoires in COVID-19. TCRdb's copy holds only in-frame clones and misses some; the assay was immunoSEQ multiplex PCR. The data show some 240,000 clones, with approximately 84% seen just once and around 3.5% held by the top ten. Sequenced: PBMCs or T cells enriched from blood (not recorded which). The receptor source for this set is a man in his forties or fifties who had recovered from COVID-19. Both conserved end residues are part of each CDR3. D genes are given only for firm matches. The listing skips clone size in some rows; elsewhere it reads once, few, many or a size class.

CDR3aa	CDR3nt	j_gene	v_gene	abundance	d_gene
CASSPRQGANYGYTF	TGTGCCAGCAGTCCCCGACAGGGGGCTAACTATGGCTACACCTTC	TRBJ1-2	TRBV27	-	TRBD1
CASRANPGQGTTGELFF	TGCGCCAGCAGAGCAAACCCCGGACAGGGGACTACCGGGGAGCTGTTTTTT	TRBJ2-2	TRBV10-1	-	TRBD1
CASSLERLSNEQFF	TGTGCCAGCAGCTTAGAGCGACTATCCAATGAGCAGTTCTTC	TRBJ2-1	TRBV11-2	-	-
CSATGTRLFF	TGCAGTGCTACCGGGACTAGGCTGTTTTTT	TRBJ1-4	TRBV20-1	-	-
CAWSRDRGTEAFF	TGTGCCTGGAGTCGGGACAGGGGGACTGAAGCTTTCTTT	TRBJ1-1	TRBV30	-	TRBD1
CATIDRGTGVKTQYF	TGTGCCACCATCGACAGGGGGACAGGGGTGAAGACCCAGTACTTC	TRBJ2-5	TRBV24-1	-	TRBD1
CASGRGEKLFF	TGTGCCAGCGGGCGGGGTGAAAAACTGTTTTTT	TRBJ1-4	TRBV7-9	few	-
CASSGPNWTVYGYTF	TGTGCCAGTAGTGGCCCCAATTGGACAGTTTATGGCTACACCTTC	TRBJ1-2	TRBV19	-	-
CASSRGQGNEKLFF	TGTGCCAGTAGTCGGGGACAGGGGAATGAAAAACTGTTTTTT	TRBJ1-4	TRBV19	once	TRBD1
CASSLHSLRESTGELFF	TGTGCCAGCAGCTTACATTCTCTTCGGGAGTCCACCGGGGAGCTGTTTTTT	TRBJ2-2	TRBV11-2	-	-
CASRLTGRLTNEKLFF	TGTGCCAGCAGACTCACAGGGCGGCTCACTAATGAAAAACTGTTTTTT	TRBJ1-4	TRBV28	-	-
CASSPGTGDTIYF	TGTGCCAGCTCACCTGGGACGGGGGACACCATATATTTT	TRBJ1-3	TRBV18	-	-
CASSSTGTGGDEQFF	TGTGCCAGCAGCTCAACCGGGACAGGGGGCGATGAGCAGTTCTTC	TRBJ2-1	TRBV7-3	-	TRBD1
CASSNTRSTEAFF	TGTGCCAGCAGCAACACTCGGAGCACTGAAGCTTTCTTT	TRBJ1-1	TRBV7-3	-	-
CSVEPTPDGYTF	TGCAGCGTTGAACCAACTCCCGATGGCTACACCTTC	TRBJ1-2	TRBV29-1	once	-
CASRTAANTGELFF	TGTGCCAGCAGGACAGCAGCGAACACCGGGGAGCTGTTTTTT	TRBJ2-2	TRBV3-1/TRBV3-2	-	-
CATSDGGGSNQPQHF	TGTGCCACCAGTGATGGCGGGGGTAGCAATCAGCCCCAGCATTTT	TRBJ1-5	TRBV24-1	-	-
CASSLARAAANSYEQYF	TGTGCCAGCAGCTTAGCCCGCGCGGCGGCGAATTCCTACGAGCAGTACTTC	TRBJ2-7	TRBV7-8	-	-
CASRMQGATGNTIYF	TGTGCCAGTAGAATGCAGGGGGCAACAGGAAACACTATATATTTT	TRBJ1-3	TRBV19	-	TRBD1
CASRDRGRADTQYF	TGTGCCAGTAGGGACAGGGGGAGGGCAGATACGCAGTATTTT	TRBJ2-3	TRBV19	-	TRBD1
CASGDTWNTEAFF	TGTGCCAGCGGGGACACCTGGAACACTGAAGCTTTCTTT	TRBJ1-1	TRBV6-4	once	-
CASSSRGGVLRAGNTIYF	TGTGCCAGCAGTTCGCGGGGGGGTGTTCTAAGAGCTGGAAACACCATATATTTT	TRBJ1-3	TRBV27	-	-